A selection of T cell receptor beta chains follows, all from one sample in a study of monozygotic twins with inflammatory bowel disease. Following a re-call of the 5' RACE reads, TCRdb has one entry per CDR3 protein and lacks DNA. This table lists 150,000 to 200,000 distinct CDR3 sequences. Sequencing used blood. All receptors come from a human donor with ulcerative colitis or Crohn's disease, or a healthy co-twin of an affected twin (not recorded which). Both conserved end residues are part of each CDR3.

V gene: TRBV28; J gene: TRBJ2-7; CDR3 length: 14; CDR3 protein: CASRAGPSSYEQYF
V gene: TRBV4-2; J gene: TRBJ2-7; CDR3 length: 16; CDR3 protein: CASSQVGLAGSYEQYF
V gene: TRBV24-1; J gene: TRBJ2-1; CDR3 length: 16; CDR3 protein: CATSDSVGQGGDEQSF
V gene: TRBV4-2; J gene: TRBJ2-3; CDR3 length: 17; CDR3 protein: CASSLNPSGREADTQYF
V gene: TRBV15; J gene: TRBJ2-3; CDR3 length: 14; CDR3 protein: CATSRGSPTDTQYF
V gene: TRBV5-6; J gene: TRBJ2-3; CDR3 length: 15; CDR3 protein: CASSWGTASTDTQYF
V gene: TRBV19; J gene: TRBJ2-1; CDR3 length: 14; CDR3 protein: CASSIRSAYNEQFF
V gene: TRBV6-1; J gene: TRBJ2-2; CDR3 length: 15; CDR3 protein: CASSPGQAITGELFF
V gene: TRBV5-1; J gene: TRBJ2-4; CDR3 length: 15; CDR3 protein: CASSFPQGEMNIQYF
V gene: TRBV20-1; J gene: TRBJ2-7; CDR3 length: 19; CDR3 protein: CSARDYGRGTFSSSYEQYF
V gene: TRBV10-3; J gene: TRBJ2-1; CDR3 length: 15; CDR3 protein: CAISPSGGGVGEQFF
V gene: TRBV20-1; J gene: TRBJ2-1; CDR3 length: 14; CDR3 protein: CSARRGSDYNEQFF
V gene: TRBV20-1; J gene: TRBJ2-5; CDR3 length: 12; CDR3 protein: CSARSGQETQYF
V gene: TRBV12-3/TRBV12-4; J gene: TRBJ1-5; CDR3 length: 13; CDR3 protein: CASSFVEGQPQHF
V gene: TRBV4-1; J gene: TRBJ1-6; CDR3 length: 14; CDR3 protein: CASSQVYYNSPLHF
V gene: TRBV11-2; J gene: TRBJ2-5; CDR3 length: 12; CDR3 protein: CASSSLRETQYF
V gene: TRBV18; J gene: TRBJ2-5; CDR3 length: 15; CDR3 protein: CASSHPTRAEETQYF
V gene: TRBV9; J gene: TRBJ1-2; CDR3 length: 16; CDR3 protein: CASSTRGDRGLGGYTF
V gene: TRBV28; J gene: TRBJ1-4; CDR3 length: 16; CDR3 protein: CASSLTGTGTNEKLFF
V gene: TRBV3-1; J gene: TRBJ1-6; CDR3 length: 15; CDR3 protein: CASSQRDILNSPLHF
V gene: TRBV7-3; J gene: TRBJ1-2; CDR3 length: 15; CDR3 protein: CASSFQTQGEGGYTF
V gene: TRBV7-9; J gene: TRBJ2-5; CDR3 length: 15; CDR3 protein: CASSLAKEERETQYF
V gene: TRBV29-1; J gene: TRBJ2-7; CDR3 length: 12; CDR3 protein: CSLDRSPYEQYF
V gene: TRBV12-5; J gene: TRBJ1-1; CDR3 length: 16; CDR3 protein: CASGLAAGGWDTEAFF
V gene: TRBV7-6; J gene: TRBJ2-3; CDR3 length: 16; CDR3 protein: CASSLYGRATTDTQYF
V gene: TRBV20-1; J gene: TRBJ2-4; CDR3 length: 15; CDR3 protein: CSATKSGGLKNIQYF
V gene: TRBV6-2/TRBV6-3; J gene: TRBJ2-1; CDR3 length: 15; CDR3 protein: CASSLAGGSNNEQLF